This T cell receptor beta chain was obtained from a study of B cell selection in AIRE deficiency. TCRdb's table, derived via immunoSEQ multiplex PCR, lists solely in-frame clones and lacks some. The data contain 20,000 to 25,000 clones, roughly 97% of them singletons. Germline CDR1 SGHAT, CDR2 FQNNGV. V lost 6 bases and J lost 5; bases outside the gene matches: 11. The CDR3 runs to 15 residues. The sorted conventional CD4 T cells were gated as CD4+CD127+. This sequence was found in a human donor with AIRE deficiency. The sequencing input was conventional CD4+ T cells sorted from PBMCs. The rearrangement links TRBV11-2 to TRBJ1-2, with 8 nucleotides matching TRBD1. This CDR3 is CASSLTGQDPYGYTF. CDR3 DNA: TGTGCCAGCAGTTTGACGGGACAGGACCCTTATGGCTACACCTTC.